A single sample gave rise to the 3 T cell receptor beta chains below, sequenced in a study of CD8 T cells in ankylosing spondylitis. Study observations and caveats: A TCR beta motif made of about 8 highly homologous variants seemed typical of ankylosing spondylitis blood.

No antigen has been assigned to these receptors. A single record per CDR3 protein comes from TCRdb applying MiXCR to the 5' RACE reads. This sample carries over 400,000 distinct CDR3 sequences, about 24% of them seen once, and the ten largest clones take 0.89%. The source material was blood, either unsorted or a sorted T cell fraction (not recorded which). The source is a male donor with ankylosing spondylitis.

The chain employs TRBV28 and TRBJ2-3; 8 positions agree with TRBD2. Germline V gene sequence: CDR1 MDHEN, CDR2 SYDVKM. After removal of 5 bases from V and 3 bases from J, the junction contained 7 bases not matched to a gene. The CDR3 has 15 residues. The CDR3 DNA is TGTGCCAGCAGTATAGCGGGATCGTTAACAGATACGCAGTATTTT. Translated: CASSIAGSLTDTQYF.

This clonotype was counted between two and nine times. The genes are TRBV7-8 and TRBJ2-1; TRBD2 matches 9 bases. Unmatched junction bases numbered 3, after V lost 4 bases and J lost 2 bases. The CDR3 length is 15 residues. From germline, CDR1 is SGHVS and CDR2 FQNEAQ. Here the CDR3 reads CASSWREGPYNEQFF. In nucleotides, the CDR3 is TGTGCCAGCAGCTGGCGGGAGGGCCCCTACAATGAGCAGTTCTTC.

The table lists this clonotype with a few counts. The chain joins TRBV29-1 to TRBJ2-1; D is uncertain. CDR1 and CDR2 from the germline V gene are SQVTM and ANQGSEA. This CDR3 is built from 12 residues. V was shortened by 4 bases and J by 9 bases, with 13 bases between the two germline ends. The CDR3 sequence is CSVAAPSSEQFF. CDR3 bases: TGCAGCGTTGCTGCTCCTAGTAGTGAGCAGTTCTTC.